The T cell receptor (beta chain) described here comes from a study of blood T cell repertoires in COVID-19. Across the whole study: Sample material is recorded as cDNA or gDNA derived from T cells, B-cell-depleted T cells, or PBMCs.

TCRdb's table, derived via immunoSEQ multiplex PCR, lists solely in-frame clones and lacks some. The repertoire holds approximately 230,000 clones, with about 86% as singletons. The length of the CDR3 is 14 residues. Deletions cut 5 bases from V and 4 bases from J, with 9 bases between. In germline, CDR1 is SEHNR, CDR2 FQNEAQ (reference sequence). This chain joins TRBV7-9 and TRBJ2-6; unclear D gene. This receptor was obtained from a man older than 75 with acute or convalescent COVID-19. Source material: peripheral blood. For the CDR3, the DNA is TGTGCCAGCAGCCGGGTATCCGGGGCCAACGTCCTGACTTTC. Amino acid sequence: CASSRVSGANVLTF.